This passage covers 20 T cell receptor beta chains from one sample sequenced in a study of cytomegalovirus exposure and HLA in healthy donors. The PCR ran on 60 Vbeta and 13 Jbeta primers. The data were produced by immunoSEQ multiplex PCR, yet TCRdb's version contains in-frame clones alone and is incomplete. The table shows about 190,000 clones, with approximately 87% occurring only once. The specimen sequenced was PBMCs. The receptor set was obtained from a man aged 25-45 years in good health and CMV-seronegative.

This chain links TRBV29-1 with TRBJ2-3; TRBD2 might be the D (5 bases). There are 15 residues in the CDR3. The germline V gene has CDR1 SQVTM and CDR2 ANQGSEA. V lost 7 bases and J 3 bases, leaving 20 bases between the germline ends. The DNA of the CDR3 is TGCAGCGCGAAACTAGATCCCTCCGGTACAGATACGCAGTATTTT. Protein sequence: CSAKLDPSGTDTQYF.

CDR3 nucleotide sequence: TGTGCCAGCAGTGCACGGGGGAGCTCCTACGAGCAGTACTTC. It translates to CASSARGSSYEQYF. This chain joins TRBV6-1 and TRBJ2-7; D perhaps matches TRBD2 (6 bases). This CDR3 contains 14 residues. CDR1 is MNHNS and CDR2 is SASEGT in the germline V gene. The V and J ends lost 4 bases and 0 bases respectively, with 10 bases between them.

This clone was found once. V is TRBV27 and J is TRBJ2-2; TRBD1 agrees at 7 bases. Germline V CDR1 and CDR2: MNHEY, SMNVEV (reference sequence). CDR3 size: 14 residues. Trimming removed 8 bases from V and 3 bases from J; junction bases left unmatched: 6. DNA of the CDR3: TGTGCCAGCCAGGGACAGCTCTACACCGGGGAGCTGTTTTTT. Residues: CASQGQLYTGELFF.

The chain links TRBV28 to TRBJ2-3, with D maybe TRBD2 (5 bases). This CDR3 contains 15 residues. CDR1 and CDR2 (germline): MDHEN, SYDVKM. Trimming removed 5 bases at V and 7 bases at J, with 19 bases between. The CDR3 DNA reads TGTGCCAGCAGTCCAGCGGACTCCCCGGGGTATACGCAGTATTTT. It specifies CASSPADSPGYTQYF.

The chain carries TRBV30 and TRBJ2-1; D perhaps matches TRBD2 (5 bases). The CDR3 is 14 amino acids. Trimming pared 1 base from V and 2 bases from J, leaving 9 bases between. Looked up from germline, CDR1 is GTSNPN and CDR2 is SVGIG (reference sequence). CDR3 DNA sequence: TGTGCCTGGAGTGAGGGAGTACCCTACAATGAGCAGTTCTTC. As protein: CAWSEGVPYNEQFF.

This clone was seen once. The chain joins TRBV28 to TRBJ2-7; 8 bases agree with TRBD1. Unmatched junction bases numbered 9, after V lost 5 bases and J lost 3 bases. The CDR3 consists of 15 residues. CDR1 is MDHEN, CDR2 SYDVKM, per germline. CDR3 residues: CASSMLGTGIYEQYF. The CDR3, as DNA: TGTGCCAGCAGTATGCTCGGGACAGGAATCTACGAGCAGTACTTC.

The CDR3 protein is CASSQDITQYGYTF. The CDR3 DNA follows: TGCGCCAGCAGCCAAGATATTACACAATATGGCTACACCTTC. The rearrangement links TRBV4-3 to TRBJ1-2; D unresolved. Trimming took off 0 bases at V and 5 bases at J, with 10 bases between the two ends. The CDR3 totals 14 residues. The germline V gene has CDR1 LGHNA and CDR2 YSLEER.

This sequence joins TRBV28 and TRBJ2-1, with D possibly TRBD1 on 6 matching bases. The V and J ends lost 1 base and 13 bases respectively, with 14 bases between them. The CDR3 spans 13 residues. Germline values: CDR1 MDHEN, CDR2 SYDVKM. This CDR3 is CASSLYRQDVQFF. As DNA, the CDR3 is TGTGCCAGCAGTTTATACAGACAGGACGTACAGTTCTTC.

V usage is TRBV20-1 and J usage is TRBJ1-2; a weak D match, TRBD1 (6 bases). Per germline, CDR1 DFQATT and CDR2 SNEGSKA (reference sequence). The CDR3 contains 10 residues. The CDR3 loop reads CATGDYGYTF. For the CDR3, the DNA is TGCGCGACAGGTGACTATGGCTACACCTTC.

The chain joins TRBV27 to TRBJ2-7; D is unresolved. In germline, CDR1 is MNHEY, CDR2 SMNVEV (reference sequence). With 2 bases removed from V and 0 bases from J, the gap between germline ends came to 26 bases. The CDR3 loop spans 20 amino acids. The CDR3 spells CASSLHPPITSQQISYEQYF. CDR3 coding DNA: TGTGCCAGCAGTTTACACCCCCCCATCACGTCCCAACAGATCTCCTACGAGCAGTACTTC.

The V and J genes are TRBV27 and TRBJ2-7; D might be TRBD1 (6 bases). CDR1 and CDR2 (germline): MNHEY, SMNVEV (reference sequence). The CDR3 loop spans 14 amino acids. Trimming took 7 bases from V and 6 from J, leaving 19 bases between them. The CDR3: CASNPGHNFFEQYF. The CDR3 coding sequence is TGTGCCAGCAACCCGGGACACAACTTCTTCGAGCAGTACTTC.

The chain uses TRBV7-2 and TRBJ1-5; D not resolved. Between the trimmed V and J ends, which lost 0 bases and 7 bases, there was a span of 10 bases. CDR1 and CDR2 from the germline V gene are SGHTA and FQGNSA. There are 14 residues in the CDR3. CDR3 DNA sequence: TGTGCCAGCAGCTTAGCAGGGAGAGAGCAGCCCCAGCATTTT. It specifies CASSLAGREQPQHF.

This chain connects TRBV15 to TRBJ1-5; no definite D call. The CDR3 loop spans 13 amino acids. Germline-derived CDR1 and CDR2 are LNHNV and YYDKDF (reference sequence). V was shortened by 6 bases and J by 7 bases, with 13 bases between the two germline ends. This CDR3 reads CATRSGVRQPQHF. In DNA form, the CDR3 reads TGTGCCACCAGAAGCGGCGTTCGGCAGCCCCAGCATTTT.

V usage is TRBV6-5 and J usage is TRBJ2-7, with D hard to call. Germline V lookup: CDR1 MNHEY, CDR2 SVGAGI. This CDR3 contains 12 residues. V lost 5 bases, J lost 4 bases, and 9 bases lay in between. The CDR3 bases are TGTGCCAGCAGTGGCAGTCTGTACGAGCAGTACTTC. Translating it yields CASSGSLYEQYF.

The chain links TRBV19 to TRBJ2-7; 8 bases align to TRBD1. Looked up from germline, CDR1 is LNHDA and CDR2 is SQIVND (reference sequence). The CDR3 has 15 residues. After removal of 1 base from V and 3 bases from J, the junction contained 5 bases not matched to a gene. The CDR3 bases are TGTGCCAGTAGTATAGGGACGGGACAGGACTACGAGCAGTACTTC. Its translation is CASSIGTGQDYEQYF.

The chain is built from TRBV7-2 and TRBJ1-2; 10 bases agree with TRBD1. V gave up 6 bases and J gave up 7 bases; unmatched junction bases: 11. CDR3 length: 15 amino acids. Germline CDR1 SGHTA, CDR2 FQGNSA. Here the CDR3 reads CASRRPGTGVSGYTF. CDR3 in DNA: TGTGCCAGCAGACGTCCCGGGACAGGGGTGTCTGGCTACACCTTC.

The gene calls are TRBV6-5 and TRBJ1-5; tentative D call: TRBD1 (5 bases). CDR3 size: 12 residues. V dropped 9 bases and J dropped 7 bases, with 13 bases sitting between them. Germline V gives CDR1 MNHEY, CDR2 SVGAGI. The CDR3 here is CASGGRKQPQHF. The DNA of the CDR3 is TGTGCCAGTGGGGGGAGGAAACAGCCCCAGCATTTT.

J is TRBJ2-1 and V is TRBV27; 8 nucleotides match TRBD1. Germline trimming cut 3 bases from V and 7 bases from J; bases unmatched to any gene: 11. The CDR3 is 16 residues long. The germline CDR1 and CDR2 sequences are MNHEY and SMNVEV (reference sequence). This chain's CDR3 is CASSFFPRQGRNEQFF. DNA for the CDR3: TGTGCCAGCAGTTTCTTCCCGAGACAGGGGAGGAATGAGCAGTTCTTC.

The gene calls are TRBV4-3 and TRBJ2-7; tentatively, D is TRBD1 (8 bases). The germline V gene has CDR1 LGHNA and CDR2 YSLEER. V dropped 4 bases and J dropped 5 bases, with 18 bases sitting between them. The CDR3 length is 15 residues. This CDR3 reads CASSLSHRGGDEQYF. The CDR3 region has the DNA TGCGCCAGCAGCCTAAGTCACAGGGGGGGGGACGAGCAGTACTTC.

This sequence joins TRBV28 and TRBJ1-5; perhaps TRBD1 as D (5 bases). V lost 3 bases and J 5 bases, leaving 14 bases between the germline ends. The CDR3 is made up of 15 amino acids. From germline, CDR1 is MDHEN and CDR2 SYDVKM. The CDR3: CASSLGTGGDQPQHF. CDR3 DNA sequence: TGTGCCAGCAGTTTGGGGACGGGAGGTGATCAGCCCCAGCATTTT.